Listed below are T cell receptor beta chains from one sample, sequenced in a study of TIL therapy for anti-PD-1-resistant metastatic lung cancer. Data came from immunoSEQ multiplex PCR; TCRdb stores just in-frame clones and leaves some out. The table includes approximately 45,000 clones, roughly 78% detected once. The sequencing used blood, collected at baseline. The receptor set was obtained from a man aged 65 to 79 with non-small cell lung cancer. The CDR3 runs from the conserved cysteine through the conserved F or W. The D gene is left open where the match is weak. The size field is filled for only some rows; it gives once, few, many or a size class.

TRBD1 TRBJ2-3 TRBV5-4 NA TGTGCCAGCAGCCGTGGGACAGGGAAGTCAGATACGCAGTATTTT CASSRGTGKSDTQYF
NA TRBJ1-1 TRBV6-1 NA TGTGCCAGCAGTGAAGCAAGGGGGGCCAACACTGAAGCTTTCTTT CASSEARGANTEAFF
TRBD1 TRBJ2-2 TRBV13 NA TGTGCCAGCAGCTTTCGACAGGGGGGCACCGGGGAGCTGTTTTTT CASSFRQGGTGELFF
NA TRBJ2-2 TRBV5-1 NA TGCGCCAGCAGCAGGGACACCCCCCGGGAGCTGTTTTTT CASSRDTPRELFF
NA TRBJ1-5 TRBV19 once TGTGCCAGTAGTATTGGGGCAGGGAGATCAAGCAATCAGCCCCAGCATTTT CASSIGAGRSSNQPQHF
TRBD2 TRBJ2-3 TRBV15 NA TGTGCCACCAGCAGGGGGGATAGCGGGAATACGCAGTATTTT CATSRGDSGNTQYF
NA TRBJ2-7 TRBV19 NA TGTGCCAGTAGGAAAACAGCCACCGGAGCCTACGAGCAGTACTTC CASRKTATGAYEQYF
NA TRBJ2-7 TRBV5-6 NA TGTGCCAGCAGTTCCGGGACTCACTCCTACGAGCAGTACTTC CASSSGTHSYEQYF
TRBD2 TRBJ2-1 TRBV19 NA TGTGCCAGTAGCAGACTAGCGCGGGGGGACAATGAGCAGTTCTTC CASSRLARGDNEQFF
TRBD2 TRBJ2-7 TRBV5-1 NA TGCGCCAGCAGCGTAGCGGGAGGGACCTACGAGCAGTACTTC CASSVAGGTYEQYF
NA TRBJ2-1 TRBV30 NA TGTGCCGGAGGGGACCTTTACAATGAGCAGTTCTTC CAGGDLYNEQFF
NA TRBJ2-1 TRBV7-2 NA TGTGCCAGCAGCTCAGGACGGACTTACAATGAGCAGTTCTTC CASSSGRTYNEQFF
NA TRBJ2-1 TRBV5-4 few TGTGCCAGCAGCTTGGCGAGTGGGAGCTCCTACAATGAGCAGTTCTTC CASSLASGSSYNEQFF
TRBD1 TRBJ1-2 TRBV10-3 NA TGTGCCATCAGGGGACAGGCGGGTGGCTACACCTTC CAIRGQAGGYTF
NA TRBJ1-5 TRBV5-8 NA TGTGCCAGCAGTTCAAGGGGATATAGCAATCAGCCCCAGCATTTT CASSSRGYSNQPQHF
NA TRBJ1-2 TRBV5-5 NA TGTGCCAGCAGCCCTCAGTCTGCTCAAGGGATGGACTATGGCTACACCTTC CASSPQSAQGMDYGYTF
NA TRBJ2-1 TRBV5-1 few TGCGCCAGCAGCGTAACGACGCAGGGGTCGGGCAATGAGCAGTTCTTC CASSVTTQGSGNEQFF
NA TRBJ2-6 TRBV28 few TGTGCCAGCAGTTTATATGGGATCAACGTCCTGACTTTC CASSLYGINVLTF